This T cell receptor (beta chain) emerged from a study of blood T cell repertoires in COVID-19. The trim removed 5 bases at V and 0 bases at J, leaving 7 bases unmatched. Per germline, CDR1 LNHNV and CDR2 YYDKDF (reference sequence). The CDR3 covers 16 residues. Those enrolled, adults aged roughly 18 to 95 years, came from under 25 US areas. Authors' processing steps: Reference gene primer amplification yielded estimated nucleated cell counts. Profiled with immunoSEQ multiplex PCR; TCRdb holds only in-frame clones, not every one. That table furnishes V, J and clone size, whereas the DNA furnished D and trimming. The data show nearly 350,000 clones, roughly 87% seen once.

The chain uses TRBV15 and TRBJ1-1; 9 nucleotides line up with TRBD1. This clonotype was sampled from a woman aged 25 to 39 who had recovered from COVID-19. The sequenced sample consisted of PBMCs or T cells enriched from blood (not recorded which). The CDR3 DNA is TGTGCCACCAGCTCAGACAGGGGGGTCATGAACACTGAAGCTTTCTTT. Its protein is CATSSDRGVMNTEAFF.